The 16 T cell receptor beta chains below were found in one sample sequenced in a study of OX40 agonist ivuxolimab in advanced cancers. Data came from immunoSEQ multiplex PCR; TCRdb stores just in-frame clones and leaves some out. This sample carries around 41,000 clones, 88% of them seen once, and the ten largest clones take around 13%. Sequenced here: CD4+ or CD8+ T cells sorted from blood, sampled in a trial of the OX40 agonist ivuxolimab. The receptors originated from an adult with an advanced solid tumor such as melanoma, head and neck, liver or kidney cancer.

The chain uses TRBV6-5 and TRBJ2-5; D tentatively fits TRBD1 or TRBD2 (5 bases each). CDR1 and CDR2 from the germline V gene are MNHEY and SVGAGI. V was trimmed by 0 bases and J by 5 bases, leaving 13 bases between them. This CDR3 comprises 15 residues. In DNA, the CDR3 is TGTGCCAGCAGTTACTCGGGGACCCGGGTTGAGACCCAGTACTTC. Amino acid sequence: CASSYSGTRVETQYF.

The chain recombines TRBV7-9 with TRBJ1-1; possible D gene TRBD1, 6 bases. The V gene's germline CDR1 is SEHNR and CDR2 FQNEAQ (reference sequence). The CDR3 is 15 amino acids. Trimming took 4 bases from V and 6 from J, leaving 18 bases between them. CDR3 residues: CASSSGDRGAPEAFF. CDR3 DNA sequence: TGTGCCAGCAGCTCCGGGGATCGGGGGGCCCCTGAAGCTTTCTTT.

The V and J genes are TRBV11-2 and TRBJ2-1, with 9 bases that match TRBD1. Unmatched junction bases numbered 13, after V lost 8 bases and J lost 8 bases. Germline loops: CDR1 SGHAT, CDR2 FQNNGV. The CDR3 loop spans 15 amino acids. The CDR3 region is CASGRTGQGRDEQFF. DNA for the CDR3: TGTGCCAGCGGAAGAACGGGACAGGGCAGGGATGAGCAGTTCTTC.

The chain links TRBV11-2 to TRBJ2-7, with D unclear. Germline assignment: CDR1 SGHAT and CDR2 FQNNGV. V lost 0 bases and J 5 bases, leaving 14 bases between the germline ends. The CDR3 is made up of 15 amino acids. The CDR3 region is CASSLEQPIGDEQYF. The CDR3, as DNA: TGTGCCAGCAGCTTAGAACAGCCGATTGGGGACGAGCAGTACTTC.

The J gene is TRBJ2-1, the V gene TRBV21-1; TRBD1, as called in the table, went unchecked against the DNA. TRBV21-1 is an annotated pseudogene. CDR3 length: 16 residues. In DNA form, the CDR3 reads TGTGCCAGCAGCGGACAGACTAACGGCTCCTACAATGAGCAGTTCTTC. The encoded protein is CASSGQTNGSYNEQFF.

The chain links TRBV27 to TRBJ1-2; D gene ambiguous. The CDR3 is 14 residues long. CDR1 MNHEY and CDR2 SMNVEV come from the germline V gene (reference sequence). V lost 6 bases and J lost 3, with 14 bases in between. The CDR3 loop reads CASSLTGFHYGYTF. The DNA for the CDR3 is TGTGCCAGCAGCCTCACCGGGTTCCACTATGGCTACACCTTC.

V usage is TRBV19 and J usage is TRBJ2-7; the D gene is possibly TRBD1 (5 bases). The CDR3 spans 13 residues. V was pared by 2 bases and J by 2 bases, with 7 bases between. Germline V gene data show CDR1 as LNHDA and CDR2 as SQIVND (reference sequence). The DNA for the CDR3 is TGTGCCAGTAGTATACAGGGCGCCTACGAGCAGTACTTC. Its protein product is CASSIQGAYEQYF.

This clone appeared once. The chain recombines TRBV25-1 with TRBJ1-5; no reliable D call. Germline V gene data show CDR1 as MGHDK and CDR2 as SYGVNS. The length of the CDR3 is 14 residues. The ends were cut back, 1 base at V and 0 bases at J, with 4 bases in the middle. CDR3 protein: CASSESDSNQPQHF. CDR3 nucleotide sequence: TGTGCCAGCAGTGAATCCGATAGCAATCAGCCCCAGCATTTT. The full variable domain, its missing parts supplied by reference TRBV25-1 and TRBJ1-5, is EADIYQTPRYLVIGTGKKITLECSQTMGHDKMYWYQQDPGMELHLIHYSYGVNSTEKGDLSSESTVSRIRTEHFPLTLESARPSHTSQYLCASSESDSNQPQHFGDGTRLSIL.

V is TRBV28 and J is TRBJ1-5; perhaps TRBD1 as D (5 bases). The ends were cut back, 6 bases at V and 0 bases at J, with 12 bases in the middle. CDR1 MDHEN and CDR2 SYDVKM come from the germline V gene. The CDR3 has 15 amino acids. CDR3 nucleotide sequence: TGTGCCAGCAGGCAGCGGGGGGGTAGCAATCAGCCCCAGCATTTT. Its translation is CASRQRGGSNQPQHF.

As DNA, the CDR3 is TGCAGCGTTGAGGGCAGTCATCTTTCCTACAATGAGCAGTTCTTC. Translated, it gives CSVEGSHLSYNEQFF. The chain has TRBV29-1 and TRBJ2-1, with D hard to call. This CDR3 region has 15 residues. CDR1 is SQVTM and CDR2 is ANQGSEA in the germline V gene. V dropped 3 bases and J dropped 1 base, with 13 bases sitting between them.

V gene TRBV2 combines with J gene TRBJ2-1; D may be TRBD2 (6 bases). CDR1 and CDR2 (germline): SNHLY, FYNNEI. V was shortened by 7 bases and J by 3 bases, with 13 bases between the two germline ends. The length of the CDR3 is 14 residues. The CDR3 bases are TGTGCCAGCAAGGATAGCGGCAACTACAATGAGCAGTTCTTC. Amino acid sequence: CASKDSGNYNEQFF. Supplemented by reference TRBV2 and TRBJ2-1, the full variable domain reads EPEVTQTPSHQVTQMGQEVILRCVPISNHLYFYWYRQILGQKVEFLVSFYNNEISEKSEIFDDQFSVERPDGSNFTLKIRSTKLEDSAMYFCASKDSGNYNEQFFGPGTRLTVL.

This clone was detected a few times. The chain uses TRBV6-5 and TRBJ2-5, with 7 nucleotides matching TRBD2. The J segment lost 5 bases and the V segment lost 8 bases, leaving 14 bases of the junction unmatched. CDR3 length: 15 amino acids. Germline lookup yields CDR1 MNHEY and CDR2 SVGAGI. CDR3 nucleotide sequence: TGTGCCAGCTCCGAGGGGCGGGGGTCGGAGGAGACCCAGTACTTC. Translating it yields CASSEGRGSEETQYF.

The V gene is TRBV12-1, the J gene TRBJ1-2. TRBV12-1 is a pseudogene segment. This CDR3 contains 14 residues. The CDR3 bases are TGTGCCAGCAGCGCCCGAGGGGGGGGCTATGGCTACACCTTC. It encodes CASSARGGGYGYTF.

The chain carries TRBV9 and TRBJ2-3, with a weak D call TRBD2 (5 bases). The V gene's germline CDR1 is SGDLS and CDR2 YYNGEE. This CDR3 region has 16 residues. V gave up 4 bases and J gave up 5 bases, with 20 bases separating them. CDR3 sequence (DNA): TGTGCCAGCAGCACCAGCGGTGGTGGACCTGGAGATACGCAGTATTTT. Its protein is CASSTSGGGPGDTQYF. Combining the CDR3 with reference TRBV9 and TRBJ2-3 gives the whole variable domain DSGVTQTPKHLITATGQRVTLRCSPRSGDLSVYWYQQSLDQGLQFLIQYYNGEERAKGNILERFSAQQFPDLHSELNLSSLELGDSALYFCASSTSGGGPGDTQYFGPGTRLTVL.

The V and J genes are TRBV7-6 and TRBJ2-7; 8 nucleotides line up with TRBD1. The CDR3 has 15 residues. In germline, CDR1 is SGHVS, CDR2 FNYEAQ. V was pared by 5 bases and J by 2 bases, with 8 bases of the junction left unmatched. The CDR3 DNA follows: TGTGCCAGCAGCCCGCGGGTGGACAGGGCCTACGAGCAGTACTTC. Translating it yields CASSPRVDRAYEQYF.

The CDR3 nucleotides read TGCAGCGTTGGAGGTCAGGAGTTCCCCTACGAGCAGTACTTC. It encodes CSVGGQEFPYEQYF. The chain combines TRBV29-1 with TRBJ2-7; D is undetermined. The CDR3 is 14 amino acids. Deletions cut 4 bases from V and 2 bases from J, with 15 bases between. Looked up from germline, CDR1 is SQVTM and CDR2 is ANQGSEA.